This T cell receptor (beta chain) was profiled in a study of T cell responses to AZD1222 COVID-19 vaccine. As for the study in general: Some second doses came at about 4 weeks and others at about 12 weeks; these were pooled.

There are 11 residues in the CDR3. The germline gives CDR1 SGHRS, CDR2 YFSETQ. Trimming shortened V by 4 bases and J by 3 bases, and 5 bases separated the two germline ends. Study-wide results and limits: Baseline serostatus was positive in only a handful of AZD1222 recipients. Within unmutated variant regions lay the reported targets of nearly half of spike-specific TCRs. Increases in Spike-specific TCR breadth and depth were seen after two AZD1222 doses.

Sequencing used immunoSEQ multiplex PCR; TCRdb keeps in-frame clones, though not all of them. The table has 150,000 to 200,000 clones, around nine tenths seen once. With regard to this clone: The antigen is not known.

The sequenced sample was peripheral blood, obtained on day 0 of AZD1222 vaccination. This receptor was identified in an adult in good health. The V gene is TRBV5-1, the J gene TRBJ2-7, with no clear D. The CDR3: CASSANYEQYF. CDR3 DNA sequence: TGCGCCAGCAGCGCAAACTACGAGCAGTACTTC.